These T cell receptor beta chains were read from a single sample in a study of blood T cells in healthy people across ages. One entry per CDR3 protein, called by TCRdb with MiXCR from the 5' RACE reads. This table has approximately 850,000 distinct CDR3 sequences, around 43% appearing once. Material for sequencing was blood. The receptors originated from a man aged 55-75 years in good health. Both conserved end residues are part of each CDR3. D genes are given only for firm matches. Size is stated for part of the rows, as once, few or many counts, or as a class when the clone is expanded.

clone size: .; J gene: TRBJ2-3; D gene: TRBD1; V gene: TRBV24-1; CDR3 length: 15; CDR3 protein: CATPRTGSSTDTQYF; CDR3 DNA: TGTGCCACCCCTCGGACAGGGTCTAGCACAGATACGCAGTATTTT
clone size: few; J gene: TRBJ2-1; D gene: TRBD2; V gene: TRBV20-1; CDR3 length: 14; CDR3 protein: CSALAGVSYNEQFF; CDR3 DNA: TGCAGTGCGCTAGCGGGGGTCTCCTACAATGAGCAGTTCTTC
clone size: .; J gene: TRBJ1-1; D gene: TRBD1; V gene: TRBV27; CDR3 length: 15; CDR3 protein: CASSPGDRDSTEAFF; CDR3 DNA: TGTGCCAGCAGTCCGGGTGACAGGGATAGCACTGAAGCTTTCTTT
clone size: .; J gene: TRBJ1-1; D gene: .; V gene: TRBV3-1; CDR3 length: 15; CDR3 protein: CASSQLGGGSTEAFF; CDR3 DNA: TGTGCCAGCAGCCAACTCGGAGGAGGAAGCACTGAAGCTTTCTTT
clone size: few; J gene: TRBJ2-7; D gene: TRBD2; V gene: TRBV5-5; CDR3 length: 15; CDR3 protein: CASSLASGGTYEQYF; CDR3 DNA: TGTGCCAGCAGCTTGGCTAGCGGGGGGACCTACGAGCAGTACTTC
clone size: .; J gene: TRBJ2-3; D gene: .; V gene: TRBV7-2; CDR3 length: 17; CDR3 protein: CASSPQWGVPSTDTQYF; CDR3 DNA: TGTGCCAGCAGCCCCCAGTGGGGGGTCCCTAGCACAGATACGCAGTATTTT
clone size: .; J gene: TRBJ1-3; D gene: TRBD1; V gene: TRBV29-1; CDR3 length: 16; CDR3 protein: CSVEPTADRGGNTIYF; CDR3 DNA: TGCAGCGTTGAACCAACGGCGGACAGGGGGGGAAACACCATATATTTT
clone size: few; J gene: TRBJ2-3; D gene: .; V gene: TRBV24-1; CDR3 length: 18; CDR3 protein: CATCVPVTILKPADTQYF; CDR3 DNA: TGTGCCACCTGTGTCCCAGTGACGATCCTAAAACCCGCAGATACGCAGTATTTT
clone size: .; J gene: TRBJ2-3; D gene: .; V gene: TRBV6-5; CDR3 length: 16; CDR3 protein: CASSTPTNRGTDTQYF; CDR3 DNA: TGTGCCAGCAGTACCCCTACCAACAGGGGCACAGATACGCAGTATTTT
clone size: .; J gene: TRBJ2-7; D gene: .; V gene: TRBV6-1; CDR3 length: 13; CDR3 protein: CASSEPGSYEQYF; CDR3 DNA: TGTGCCAGCAGTGAACCAGGGTCCTACGAGCAGTACTTC
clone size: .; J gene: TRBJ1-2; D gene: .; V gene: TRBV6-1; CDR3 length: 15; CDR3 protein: CASSDGHLANYGYTF; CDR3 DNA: TGTGCCAGCAGTGACGGACACTTAGCTAACTATGGCTACACCTTC
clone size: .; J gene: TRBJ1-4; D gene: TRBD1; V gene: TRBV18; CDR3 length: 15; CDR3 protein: CASSPRGQEGEKLFF; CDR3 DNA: TGTGCCAGCTCACCACGTGGACAGGAGGGTGAAAAACTGTTTTTT
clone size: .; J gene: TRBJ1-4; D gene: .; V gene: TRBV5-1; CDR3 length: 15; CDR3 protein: CASSLQSATNEKLFF; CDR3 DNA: TGCGCCAGCAGCTTGCAGAGTGCAACTAATGAAAAACTGTTTTTT
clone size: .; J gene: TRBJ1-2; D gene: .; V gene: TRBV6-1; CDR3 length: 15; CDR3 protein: CASTLGGGFDYGYTF; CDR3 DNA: TGTGCCAGCACTCTGGGTGGGGGGTTCGACTATGGCTACACCTTC
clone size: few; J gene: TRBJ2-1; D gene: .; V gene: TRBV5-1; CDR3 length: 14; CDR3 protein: CASSLYSDSNEQFF; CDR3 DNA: TGCGCCAGCAGCTTGTATTCTGACAGTAATGAGCAGTTCTTC
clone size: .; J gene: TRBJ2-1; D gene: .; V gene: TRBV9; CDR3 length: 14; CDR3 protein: CASSPTWGFDEQFF; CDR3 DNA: TGTGCCAGCAGCCCAACTTGGGGGTTTGATGAGCAGTTCTTC
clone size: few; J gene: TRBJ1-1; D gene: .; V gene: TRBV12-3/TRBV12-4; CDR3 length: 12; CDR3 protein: CASSLGGQEAFF; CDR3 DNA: TGTGCCAGCAGTTTAGGAGGGCAGGAAGCTTTCTTT
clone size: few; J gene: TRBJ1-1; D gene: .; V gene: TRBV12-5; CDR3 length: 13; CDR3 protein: CASGIDGNTEAFF; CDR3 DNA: TGTGCTAGTGGCATAGATGGGAACACTGAAGCTTTCTTT
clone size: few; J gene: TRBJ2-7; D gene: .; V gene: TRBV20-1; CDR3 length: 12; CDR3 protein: CSAQPGPGEQYF; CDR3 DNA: TGCAGTGCACAACCGGGGCCGGGCGAGCAGTACTTC
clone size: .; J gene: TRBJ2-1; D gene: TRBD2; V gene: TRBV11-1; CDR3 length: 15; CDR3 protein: CASSFRAGVSNEQFF; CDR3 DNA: TGTGCCAGCAGCTTTCGAGCGGGGGTCAGCAATGAGCAGTTCTTC
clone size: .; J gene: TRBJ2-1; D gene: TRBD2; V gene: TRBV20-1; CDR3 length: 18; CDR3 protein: CSARGTSGGPNPYNEQFF; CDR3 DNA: TGCAGTGCTAGAGGAACTAGCGGGGGCCCTAACCCCTACAATGAGCAGTTCTTC
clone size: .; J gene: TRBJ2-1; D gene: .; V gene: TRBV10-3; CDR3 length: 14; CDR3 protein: CAISLQDSDNEQFF; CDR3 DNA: TGTGCCATCAGTCTCCAAGACTCTGACAATGAGCAGTTCTTC
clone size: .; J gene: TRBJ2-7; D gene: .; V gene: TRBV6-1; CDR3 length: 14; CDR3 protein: CASSEGSVGYEQYF; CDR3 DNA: TGTGCCAGCAGTGAAGGCTCGGTGGGTTACGAGCAGTACTTC
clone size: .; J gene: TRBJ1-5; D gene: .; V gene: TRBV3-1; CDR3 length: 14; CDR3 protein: CASSPGHKQSAQHF; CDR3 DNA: TGTGCCAGCAGCCCTGGACACAAACAATCAGCCCAGCATTTT
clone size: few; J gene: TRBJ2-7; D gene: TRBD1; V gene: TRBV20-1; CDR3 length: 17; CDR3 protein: CSASGQGRATRSYEQYF; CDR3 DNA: TGCAGTGCTAGTGGACAGGGGCGTGCGACGCGCTCCTACGAGCAGTACTTC
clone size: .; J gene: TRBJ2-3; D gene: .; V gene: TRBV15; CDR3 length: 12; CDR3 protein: CATSDNTDTQYF; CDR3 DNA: TGTGCCACCAGCGACAACACAGATACGCAGTATTTT
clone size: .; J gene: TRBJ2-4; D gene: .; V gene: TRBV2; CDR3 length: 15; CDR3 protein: CASSLDSVVKNIQYF; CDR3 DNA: TGTGCCAGCAGTCTCGACAGCGTAGTCAAAAACATTCAGTACTTC
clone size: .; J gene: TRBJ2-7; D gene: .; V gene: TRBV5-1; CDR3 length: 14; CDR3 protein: CASSANTGSPDVYF; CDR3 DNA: TGCGCCAGCAGCGCGAACACAGGGTCCCCGGATGTGTACTTC
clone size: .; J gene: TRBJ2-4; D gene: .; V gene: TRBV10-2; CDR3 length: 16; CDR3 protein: CASSGQPHLAKNIQYF; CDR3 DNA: TGCGCCAGCAGTGGGCAACCCCACCTAGCCAAAAACATTCAGTACTTC